This is a list of T cell receptor beta chains from one sample in a study of blood T cell repertoires in COVID-19. Profiling relied on immunoSEQ multiplex PCR, and the TCRdb table lists in-frame clones only, not all of them. The sample contains 150,000 to 200,000 clones, around nine tenths of which appear only once. Sequencing was performed on peripheral blood. The receptors come from a woman between 18 and 29 years old who had recovered from COVID-19. CDR3s include the opening cysteine and the closing phenylalanine or tryptophan. The order of the fields is D gene, V gene, J gene, clone size, CDR3 DNA, CDR3 protein. D genes are given only for firm matches. Where a row states a size, it is once, few, many or the class of an expanded clone; other rows omit it.

-	TRBV27	TRBJ2-3	-	TGTGCCAGCAGCCAGGCGCGGGTTGGGAGTTTTACAGATACGCAGTATTTT	CASSQARVGSFTDTQYF
-	TRBV4-1	TRBJ2-7	-	TGCGCCAGCAGCCAAGGGGGCGAATACTTCGAGCAGTACTTC	CASSQGGEYFEQYF
TRBD1	TRBV6-1	TRBJ2-7	-	TGTGCCAGCAGTGAAGCGTACCAGGGGGCAGGGTACGAGCAGTACTTC	CASSEAYQGAGYEQYF
-	TRBV7-2	TRBJ1-5	few	TGTGCCAGCAGCCCCGAGACCACGAGGGGCAATCAGCCCCAGCATTTT	CASSPETTRGNQPQHF
-	TRBV15	TRBJ1-3	-	TGTGCCACCAGTACGCGGGGAAACACCATATATTTT	CATSTRGNTIYF
-	TRBV9	TRBJ1-3	-	TGTGCCAGCAGCGCCAATGACAGTCCAAACACCATATATTTT	CASSANDSPNTIYF
-	TRBV7-3	TRBJ2-2	few	TGTGCCAGCAGCTTAAGATTACACGCAGGGCCCGGGGAGCTGTTTTTT	CASSLRLHAGPGELFF
-	TRBV30	TRBJ2-1	once	TGTGCCTGGAGTGTACGGACTCCCGGCTACAATGAGCAGTTCTTC	CAWSVRTPGYNEQFF
-	TRBV6-5	TRBJ1-2	many	TGTGCCAGCAGTTACCGTCCAGACTCGGGGAGAGGCTACACCTTC	CASSYRPDSGRGYTF
-	TRBV4-3	TRBJ2-1	-	TGCGCCAGCAGCCAAGATCTACCTTCCTCCTACAATGAGCAGTTCTTC	CASSQDLPSSYNEQFF
-	TRBV3-1/TRBV3-2	TRBJ1-3	few	TGTGCCAGCAGCCAATTAGGAGGAAGCGGAGGAAACACCATATATTTT	CASSQLGGSGGNTIYF
TRBD1	TRBV2	TRBJ1-3	many	TGTGCCAGCAGTAGAACAGGGGACACCATATATTTT	CASSRTGDTIYF
TRBD1	TRBV2	TRBJ2-7	-	TGTGCCAGCAGAGAGACAGGGTTGCCCTACGAGCAGTACTTC	CASRETGLPYEQYF
TRBD1	TRBV9	TRBJ1-2	-	TGTGCCAGCAGCATCGACGATTCGACAGGGGGTAACTATGGCTACACCTTC	CASSIDDSTGGNYGYTF
-	TRBV6-5	TRBJ1-4	-	TGTGCCAGCAGTTACCAGGGGCCCCCTAATGAAAAACTGTTTTTT	CASSYQGPPNEKLFF
TRBD1	TRBV19	TRBJ1-1	-	TGTGCCAGTAGTATCGGGTTACGGGACAGCGCCTTCTTT	CASSIGLRDSAFF
TRBD1	TRBV9	TRBJ1-1	-	TGTGCCAGCAGCGTGACAGGGCGTGGTGTAAACACTGAAGCTTTCTTT	CASSVTGRGVNTEAFF
TRBD1	TRBV10-3	TRBJ1-2	-	TGTGCCATCAGTGAGTCAGGGGGCCCTAACTATGGCTACACCTTC	CAISESGGPNYGYTF
TRBD1	TRBV7-9	TRBJ2-7	once	TGTGCCAGCAGCCCGGGACAGGGTTCCAACGAGCAGTACTTC	CASSPGQGSNEQYF
-	TRBV28	TRBJ1-1	-	TGTGCCAGCGGTCGAGTAGCTTTCTTT	CASGRVAFF
TRBD2	TRBV2	TRBJ2-1	-	TGTGCCAGCAGTGATGACCGGGGGGGCAATGAGCAGTTCTTC	CASSDDRGGNEQFF
-	TRBV11-3	TRBJ2-2	-	TGTGCCAGTCGGGGCACCGGGGAGCTGTTTTTT	CASRGTGELFF
-	TRBV2	TRBJ1-1	few	TGTGCCAGCAGGATCAGGGGGAACACTGAAGCTTTCTTT	CASRIRGNTEAFF